The 16 T cell receptor beta chains listed next were all sequenced from one sample in a study of radiation and T cells in renal cell carcinoma. Specified time point: blood 2 weeks post-SBRT. Treatment reported: 15 Gy SBRT to primary tumor, nephrectomy 4 weeks later. Profiling relied on immunoSEQ multiplex PCR, and the TCRdb table lists in-frame clones only, not all of them. The table has 70,000 to 90,000 clones, approximately 83% seen once. The starting material was blood, obtained from a patient whose treatment included radiotherapy and nephrectomy. Every receptor here comes from a woman aged 50 to 65 with renal cell carcinoma.

V usage is TRBV5-1 and J usage is TRBJ2-7, with TRBD1 matching over 7 bases. With 3 bases clipped from V and 7 bases from J, the junction kept 13 bases outside the gene matches. The CDR3 is 15 residues long. Per germline, CDR1 SGHRS and CDR2 YFSETQ. In nucleotides, the CDR3 is TGCGCCAGCAGCTCCCCCAGGGACAGCCTGCGGGAGCAGTACTTC. This gives the protein CASSSPRDSLREQYF. The full variable domain, with the rest looked up from reference TRBV5-1 and TRBJ2-7, is KAGVTQTPRYLIKTRGQQVTLSCSPISGHRSVSWYQQTPGQGLQFLFEYFSETQRNKGNFPGRFSGRQFSNSRSEMNVSTLELGDSALYLCASSSPRDSLREQYFGPGTRLTVT.

The chain has TRBV6-6 and TRBJ2-3; the D is unclear. Trimming cost V 3 bases and J 3 bases, with 7 bases left between them. This CDR3 has 13 residues. The V gene's germline CDR1 is MNHNY and CDR2 SVGAGI (reference sequence). Here the CDR3 reads CASSYERTDTQYF. The CDR3 DNA reads as TGTGCCAGCAGTTATGAGAGGACAGATACGCAGTATTTT.

In regard to this clone: Relative to the germline gene, one junction end is altered; a read error may explain this. The genes are TRBV5-4 and TRBJ2-5; 7 bases map to TRBD2. This CDR3 spans 14 amino acids. CDR1 is SGHNT, CDR2 YYREEE, per germline (reference sequence). In nucleotides, the CDR3 is TGCGCCAGCAGCCAAAATCTAGCGGAAGAGACCCAGTACTTC. This codes for CASSQNLAEETQYF. The whole variable domain, remainder taken from reference TRBV5-4 and TRBJ2-5, is ETGVTQSPTHLIKTRGQQVTLRCSSQSGHNTVSWYQQALGQGPQFIFQYYREEENGRGNFPPRFSGLQFPNYSSELNVNALELDDSALYLCASSQNLAEETQYFGPGTRLLVL.

This clone showed up just once. The V call is TRBV4-3, the J call TRBJ2-4; perhaps TRBD2 as D (6 bases). Germline V gives CDR1 LGHNA, CDR2 YSLEER. The CDR3 runs to 15 residues. Trimming stripped 3 bases from V and 7 bases from J, with 16 bases between. The CDR3, as DNA: TGCGCCAGCAGCCACGGCAGGGACTCTGGGAACATTCAGTACTTC. This translates into CASSHGRDSGNIQYF.

The chain joins TRBV7-3 to TRBJ2-3, with D perhaps matching TRBD2 (7 bases). Between the trimmed V and J ends, which lost 1 base and 2 bases, there was a span of 19 bases. CDR3 length: 18 residues. The germline gives CDR1 SGHTA, CDR2 FQGTGA. CDR3 loop: CASSLRRGSGIFTDTQYF. The CDR3 nucleotides read TGTGCCAGCAGCTTAAGGAGGGGGAGCGGGATCTTCACAGATACGCAGTATTTT.

This chain connects TRBV28 to TRBJ2-1; 10 positions match TRBD2. Germline V gene data show CDR1 as MDHEN and CDR2 as SYDVKM. The CDR3 covers 14 residues. Trimming cost V 7 bases and J 12 bases; bases outside gene matches: 12. CDR3 residues: CASNLAGASSRQFF. The CDR3 region has the DNA TGTGCCAGCAACCTAGCGGGGGCCTCTTCGAGGCAGTTCTTC.

In its sample, this clone was seen once. J is TRBJ1-5 and V is TRBV9; no clear D gene. Looked up from germline, CDR1 is SGDLS and CDR2 is YYNGEE. The CDR3 length is 13 residues. Trimming removed 1 base from V and 0 bases from J, with 2 bases in between. The CDR3 loop is CASSVFSNQPQHF. DNA of the CDR3: TGTGCCAGCAGCGTATTTAGCAATCAGCCCCAGCATTTT.

V usage is TRBV28 and J usage is TRBJ1-1; D call uncertain. CDR1 and CDR2 (germline): MDHEN, SYDVKM. Trimming took off 6 bases at V and 0 bases at J, with 11 bases between the two ends. The CDR3 runs to 14 residues. The CDR3: CASSRLEVNTEAFF. The CDR3 coding sequence is TGTGCCAGCAGCCGTCTTGAGGTGAACACTGAAGCTTTCTTT.

This clone was recorded a few times. The V and J genes are TRBV28 and TRBJ2-1, with D unclear. The germline V gene has CDR1 MDHEN and CDR2 SYDVKM. V lost 4 bases and J 12 bases, leaving 7 bases between the germline ends. The CDR3 consists of 10 residues. In DNA, the CDR3 is TGTGCCAGCAGTTCCACAAGGCAGTTCTTC. Encoded protein: CASSSTRQFF.

The CDR3 DNA is TGCGCCAGCAGCTTGTCGGGGGTAGCCAAAAACATTCAGTACTTC. Protein sequence: CASSLSGVAKNIQYF. The V and J genes are TRBV5-1 and TRBJ2-4; maybe TRBD2 (6 bases). This CDR3 spans 15 amino acids. CDR1 and CDR2 (germline): SGHRS, YFSETQ. V dropped 1 base and J dropped 0 bases, with 8 bases sitting between them.

This chain connects TRBV7-9 to TRBJ1-4; D ambiguous. The CDR3 contains 15 residues. From germline, CDR1 is SEHNR and CDR2 FQNEAQ (reference sequence). V was trimmed by 5 bases and J by 7 bases, leaving 17 bases between them. The CDR3 here is CASSAPAGTGEKLFF. Written as DNA, the CDR3 is TGTGCCAGCAGCGCCCCCGCCGGAACGGGTGAAAAACTGTTTTTT.

This chain links TRBV5-4 with TRBJ2-6; TRBD2 aligns across 11 bases. The germline gives CDR1 SGHNT, CDR2 YYREEE (reference sequence). The CDR3 is 18 amino acids. V was clipped by 4 bases and J by 5 bases; unmatched bases: 11. CDR3 nucleotide sequence: TGTGCCAGCAGCGGGACTAGCGGCCTATTTGGTTGGGCCAACGTCCTGACTTTC. Translating it yields CASSGTSGLFGWANVLTF.

This clone has a single count. The chain employs TRBV5-4 and TRBJ2-5; D unclear. The CDR3 sequence is 14 residues long. Germline CDR1 and CDR2: SGHNT and YYREEE (reference sequence). Trimming took off 0 bases at V and 3 bases at J, with 9 bases between the two ends. CDR3 DNA sequence: TGTGCCAGCAGCTTGGATTCAATTGAAGAGACCCAGTACTTC. It yields the protein CASSLDSIEETQYF.

The chain uses TRBV7-2 and TRBJ2-2; 9 bases align to TRBD1. The CDR3 length is 15 residues. Germline V lookup: CDR1 SGHTA, CDR2 FQGNSA. The V gene end was trimmed by 5 bases and the J gene end by 3 bases; junction bases not matched to a gene: 4. This CDR3 is CASSRRDRDTGELFF. In nucleotides, the CDR3 is TGTGCCAGCAGCCGACGGGACAGGGACACCGGGGAGCTGTTTTTT.

The rearrangement links TRBV6-6 to TRBJ2-1, with 9 bases matching TRBD2. CDR1 MNHNY and CDR2 SVGAGI come from the germline V gene (reference sequence). Losses at the gene ends were 6 bases for V and 8 bases for J; bases not matched to a gene: 11. The CDR3 length is 15 residues. The CDR3 region has the DNA TGTGCCAGCAGCTCCGGCGGGGGGGTTTTTGATGAGCAGTTCTTC. It yields the protein CASSSGGGVFDEQFF.

The chain recombines TRBV5-6 with TRBJ2-5; D is possibly TRBD2 (6 bases). The CDR3 runs 13 residues. Per the germline V gene, CDR1 is SGHDT and CDR2 is YYEEEE. The V end was cut by 4 bases, the J end by 2 bases, with 9 bases between. As DNA, the CDR3 is TGTGCCAGCAGCCCGGGACTGCAAGAGACCCAGTACTTC. This codes for CASSPGLQETQYF.